This is a list of T cell receptor beta chains from one sample in a study of blood T cell repertoires in COVID-19. Measured with immunoSEQ multiplex PCR; TCRdb has only the in-frame clones, and not every one. This repertoire shows 150,000 to 200,000 clones, about nine tenths found once; its top ten account for roughly 2%. The specimen sequenced was peripheral blood. The receptors were sampled from a man between 65 and 79 years old with active or convalescent COVID-19. Each CDR3 is given with its conserved first and last residue. The D gene is left open where the match is weak. Part of the rows lack a size; the others show once, few, many or a class for expanded clones.

CDR3: CASSLSSYNSPLHF
DNA: TGTGCCAGCAGCCTCAGCTCCTATAATTCACCCCTCCACTTT
J: TRBJ1-6
D: -
size: -
length: 14
V: TRBV3-1/TRBV3-2

CDR3: CASSHSGVGASGNTIYF
DNA: TGTGCCAGCAGCCATAGCGGGGTCGGGGCCTCTGGAAACACCATATATTTT
J: TRBJ1-3
D: -
size: -
length: 17
V: TRBV7-8

CDR3: CASSGLRTGNSPLHF
DNA: TGTGCCAGTAGTGGGCTCCGGACTGGAAATTCACCCCTCCACTTT
J: TRBJ1-6
D: -
size: few
length: 15
V: TRBV19

CDR3: CASSLGAGGNTGELFF
DNA: TGTGCCAGCAGCTTAGGAGCGGGGGGGAACACCGGGGAGCTGTTTTTT
J: TRBJ2-2
D: TRBD2
size: -
length: 16
V: TRBV7-2

CDR3: CASSSGQGAITGELFF
DNA: TGTGCCAGCTCATCGGGACAGGGGGCGATTACCGGGGAGCTGTTTTTT
J: TRBJ2-2
D: TRBD1
size: few
length: 16
V: TRBV18

CDR3: CASSQPGTIIEQYF
DNA: TGTGCCAGCAGCCAACCCGGGACTATCATCGAGCAGTACTTC
J: TRBJ2-7
D: TRBD2
size: -
length: 14
V: TRBV3-1/TRBV3-2

CDR3: CAWSVLQGLGEQYF
DNA: TGTGCCTGGAGTGTACTACAGGGGCTAGGAGAGCAGTACTTC
J: TRBJ2-7
D: TRBD1
size: -
length: 14
V: TRBV30

CDR3: CASRGDRGYNQPQHF
DNA: TGTGCCAGCAGAGGAGACAGGGGCTACAATCAGCCCCAGCATTTT
J: TRBJ1-5
D: TRBD1
size: -
length: 15
V: TRBV28

CDR3: CASSFSLDYTEAFF
DNA: TGTGCCAGCAGCTTTTCATTGGACTACACTGAAGCTTTCTTT
J: TRBJ1-1
D: -
size: -
length: 14
V: TRBV11-2

CDR3: CASSLVPDILGNEQFF
DNA: TGTGCCAGCAGCTTAGTCCCGGACATACTTGGGAATGAGCAGTTCTTC
J: TRBJ2-1
D: -
size: -
length: 16
V: TRBV7-6

CDR3: CASSDRGNNIQYF
DNA: TGTGCCAGCAGTGATCGGGGTAATAACATTCAGTACTTC
J: TRBJ2-4
D: -
size: -
length: 13
V: TRBV6-1

CDR3: CASSPGGPGQETQYF
DNA: TGCGCCAGCAGCCCGGGGGGGCCGGGGCAAGAGACCCAGTACTTC
J: TRBJ2-5
D: TRBD2
size: -
length: 15
V: TRBV5-1

CDR3: CASSQNTGTSGRVQFF
DNA: TGTGCCAGCAGCCAAAATACCGGGACTAGCGGGAGGGTGCAGTTCTTC
J: TRBJ2-1
D: TRBD2
size: -
length: 16
V: TRBV3-1/TRBV3-2

CDR3: CASTLAGVQYF
DNA: TGCGCCAGCACCCTGGCCGGGGTCCAGTACTTC
J: TRBJ2-7
D: -
size: few
length: 11
V: TRBV10-2

CDR3: CASSWVTGVTGELFF
DNA: TGTGCCAGTAGTTGGGTAACAGGGGTTACCGGGGAGCTGTTTTTT
J: TRBJ2-2
D: TRBD1
size: -
length: 15
V: TRBV19

CDR3: CASSTGTGRGEQFF
DNA: TGTGCCAGCAGTACAGGGACAGGGAGGGGGGAGCAGTTCTTC
J: TRBJ2-1
D: TRBD1
size: -
length: 14
V: TRBV6-5

CDR3: CASSIELAGQQFF
DNA: TGTGCCAGTAGTATAGAATTAGCGGGCCAGCAGTTCTTC
J: TRBJ2-1
D: TRBD2
size: -
length: 13
V: TRBV19

CDR3: CARLTSGQETQYF
DNA: TGTGCCAGATTGACTAGCGGCCAAGAGACCCAGTACTTC
J: TRBJ2-5
D: TRBD2
size: -
length: 13
V: TRBV7-9

CDR3: CASSPSRGTLATKLFF
DNA: TGTGCCAGCAGCCCATCTCGGGGGACCTTAGCAACAAAACTGTTTTTT
J: TRBJ1-4
D: -
size: -
length: 16
V: TRBV3-1/TRBV3-2

CDR3: CASSQGTGYNEQFF
DNA: TGCGCCAGCAGCCAAGGAACAGGGTACAATGAGCAGTTCTTC
J: TRBJ2-1
D: -
size: -
length: 14
V: TRBV4-3

CDR3: CATLDRGRDTEAFF
DNA: TGTGCCACCTTAGACAGGGGGCGCGACACTGAAGCTTTCTTT
J: TRBJ1-1
D: TRBD1
size: -
length: 14
V: TRBV28

CDR3: CASSIHTDTQYF
DNA: TGTGCCAGCAGCATTCACACAGATACGCAGTATTTT
J: TRBJ2-3
D: -
size: once
length: 12
V: TRBV12-3/TRBV12-4

CDR3: CASSSVGTAITDTQYF
DNA: TGTGCCAGCAGCTCAGTAGGGACAGCCATCACAGATACGCAGTATTTT
J: TRBJ2-3
D: TRBD1
size: -
length: 16
V: TRBV7-2

CDR3: CASGLVAREDYGYTF
DNA: TGTGCTAGTGGTTTGGTTGCGAGGGAGGACTATGGCTACACCTTC
J: TRBJ1-2
D: -
size: -
length: 15
V: TRBV12-5

CDR3: CASSPTGPYEQYF
DNA: TGTGCCAGCAGCCCAACAGGGCCCTACGAGCAGTACTTC
J: TRBJ2-7
D: -
size: -
length: 13
V: TRBV7-2

CDR3: CASMSGLTDEQFF
DNA: TGCGCCAGCATGTCGGGACTGACGGATGAGCAGTTCTTC
J: TRBJ2-1
D: -
size: -
length: 13
V: TRBV10-1

CDR3: CASSRDSFRYEQYF
DNA: TGTGCCAGCAGCCGGGACAGCTTCCGCTACGAGCAGTACTTC
J: TRBJ2-7
D: TRBD1
size: -
length: 14
V: TRBV6-5

CDR3: CASSYSRGADTQYF
DNA: TGTGCCAGCAGTTACTCGCGGGGAGCAGATACGCAGTATTTT
J: TRBJ2-3
D: -
size: -
length: 14
V: TRBV6-5

CDR3: CASSALTGGIGEAFF
DNA: TGTGCCAGTAGTGCCTTAACAGGGGGCATTGGCGAAGCTTTCTTT
J: TRBJ1-1
D: TRBD1
size: -
length: 15
V: TRBV19

CDR3: CASSPRQGYTGELFF
DNA: TGTGCCAGCAGCCCCCGCCAGGGGTACACCGGGGAGCTGTTTTTT
J: TRBJ2-2
D: -
size: -
length: 15
V: TRBV9

CDR3: CASHLSSGRRDEQFF
DNA: TGTGCCAGTCATCTTTCTAGCGGGAGGAGGGATGAGCAGTTCTTC
J: TRBJ2-1
D: TRBD2
size: -
length: 15
V: TRBV3-1/TRBV3-2

CDR3: CASTTGLSGANVLTF
DNA: TGTGCCAGTACGACAGGCCTCTCTGGGGCCAACGTCCTGACTTTC
J: TRBJ2-6
D: -
size: -
length: 15
V: TRBV19

CDR3: CASSFPPGAGESYEQYF
DNA: TGTGCCAGCAGCTTTCCTCCCGGGGCAGGGGAGTCCTACGAGCAGTACTTC
J: TRBJ2-7
D: -
size: -
length: 17
V: TRBV28

CDR3: CASSPEIGVHEQYF
DNA: TGTGCCAGCAGCCCCGAAATAGGGGTCCACGAGCAGTACTTC
J: TRBJ2-7
D: -
size: -
length: 14
V: TRBV28

CDR3: CASSQRRRRVNEQFF
DNA: TGTGCCAGCAGCCAGCGGAGGAGACGGGTCAATGAGCAGTTCTTC
J: TRBJ2-1
D: -
size: -
length: 15
V: TRBV21-1

CDR3: CASSPPGYEQYF
DNA: TGTGCCAGCAGCCCCCCAGGGTACGAGCAGTACTTC
J: TRBJ2-7
D: -
size: few
length: 12
V: TRBV11-2

CDR3: CASSPNRGVNEKLFF
DNA: TGTGCCAGCAGCCCCAACAGGGGCGTTAATGAAAAACTGTTTTTT
J: TRBJ1-4
D: TRBD1
size: -
length: 15
V: TRBV11-2

CDR3: CASFPGQHYGYTF
DNA: TGTGCCAGCTTTCCGGGACAACACTATGGCTACACCTTC
J: TRBJ1-2
D: -
size: -
length: 13
V: TRBV28

CDR3: CASSNLAGVYTGELFF
DNA: TGTGCCAGCAGCAACCTAGCGGGGGTCTACACCGGGGAGCTGTTTTTT
J: TRBJ2-2
D: TRBD2
size: once
length: 16
V: TRBV7-2

CDR3: CASSRHGRLFEQYF
DNA: TGTGCCAGTAGTCGACATGGTCGCCTGTTCGAGCAGTACTTC
J: TRBJ2-7
D: -
size: -
length: 14
V: TRBV19

CDR3: CASSYWEGWSYEQYF
DNA: TGTGCCAGCAGTTACTGGGAGGGATGGTCCTACGAGCAGTACTTC
J: TRBJ2-7
D: TRBD2
size: -
length: 15
V: TRBV6-2/TRBV6-3

CDR3: CASSVGVAGDPKRSYEQYF
DNA: TGTGCCAGCAGTGTCGGGGTAGCGGGAGACCCTAAACGTTCCTACGAGCAGTACTTC
J: TRBJ2-7
D: TRBD2
size: -
length: 19
V: TRBV2